This T cell receptor (beta chain) is from a study of CD4 T cells in relation to SARS-CoV-2 and coronaviruses. For the study at large: After roughly 9 days of antigen culture, PBMC TCR beta CDR3s were sequenced. Controls used an HIV-1 Nef peptide pool or no peptide.

The unexposed donors gave CD4+ T cells in about 2011-2019, prior to COVID-19. The cells were cultured for 10 days before CD4+ T cells were isolated. As cell numbers allowed, unexposed-donor CD4+ T cells faced SARS-CoV-2 S/N and four cold-coronavirus spikes. Cultures held under 2.5 million PBMCs per well with approximately 10 IU/ml IL-2. This clone was seen only once. Its antigen is not known. This CDR3 comprises 14 residues. Germline V gene sequence: CDR1 SNHLY, CDR2 FYNNEI. V shed 6 bases, J shed 0 bases, and the junction held 3 bases outside the gene matches. Profiling relied on immunoSEQ multiplex PCR, and the TCRdb table lists in-frame clones only, not all of them. The table records 15,000 to 20,000 clones, around 80% of them present only once.

This TCR was recovered from a human donor in good health. The specimen sequenced was CD4+ T cells from PBMCs, cultured in vitro. The rearrangement uses TRBV2 and TRBJ2-7, with TRBD1 matching over 9 bases. CDR3 sequence reads: CASRAGQGSYEQYF. CDR3 sequence (DNA): TGTGCCAGCAGGGCGGGACAGGGCTCCTACGAGCAGTACTTC.